This T cell receptor (beta chain) is from a study of beta chain features in type 1 diabetes. Unmatched junction bases numbered 3, after V lost 0 bases and J lost 5 bases. CDR1 SGHRS and CDR2 YFSETQ come from the germline V gene. The CDR3 contains 15 residues. Stem cell-like memory, regulatory, central memory and naive CD4+ cells were sorted via CD45RO/CCR7/CD25/CD127/CD95/CD27. Expressed TCRB transcripts were sequenced after all isolated RNA was converted to cDNA. Libraries were prepared by immunoSEQ multiplex PCR; TCRdb keeps only in-frame clonotypes and omits some of them. This sample has 330,000 or so clones, with roughly a fifth found just once. This clone was seen a handful of times.

The V gene is TRBV5-1, the J gene TRBJ2-1; TRBD2 agrees at 9 bases. This clonotype was obtained from a woman aged 18-29 years in good health. The sequencing sample was made of naive CD4+ T cells from blood. Here the CDR3 DNA reads TGCGCCAGCAGCTTGGGGACTAGCGCACACAATGAGCAGTTCTTC. Translated: CASSLGTSAHNEQFF.